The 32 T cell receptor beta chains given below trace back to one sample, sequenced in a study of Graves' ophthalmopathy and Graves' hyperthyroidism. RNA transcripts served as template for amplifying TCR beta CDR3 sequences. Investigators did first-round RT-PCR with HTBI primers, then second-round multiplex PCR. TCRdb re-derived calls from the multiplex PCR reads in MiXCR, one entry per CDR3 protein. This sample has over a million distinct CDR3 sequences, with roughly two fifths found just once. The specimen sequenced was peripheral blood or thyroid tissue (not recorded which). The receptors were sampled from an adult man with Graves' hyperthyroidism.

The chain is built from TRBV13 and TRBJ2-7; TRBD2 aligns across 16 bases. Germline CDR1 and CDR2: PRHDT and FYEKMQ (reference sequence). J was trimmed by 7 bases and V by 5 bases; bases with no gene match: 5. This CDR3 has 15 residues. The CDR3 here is CASSKGTSGRGEQYF. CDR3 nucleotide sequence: TGTGCCAGCAGCAAGGGGACTAGCGGGAGGGGTGAGCAGTACTTC.

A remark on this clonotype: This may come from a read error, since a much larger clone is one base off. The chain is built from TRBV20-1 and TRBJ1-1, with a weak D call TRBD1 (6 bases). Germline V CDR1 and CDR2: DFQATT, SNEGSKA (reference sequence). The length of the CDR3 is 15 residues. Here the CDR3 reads CSAGDPDRANTEAFF. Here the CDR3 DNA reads TGCAGTGCTGGAGACCCGGACAGAGCTAACACTGAAGCTTTCTTT.

CDR3 protein: CASSLSFQQETQYF. The CDR3 DNA reads TGTGCCAGCAGTTTAAGTTTCCAACAAGAGACCCAGTACTTC. V and J are TRBV12-3 or TRBV12-4 and TRBJ2-5; no clear D. The CDR3 totals 14 residues. With 2 bases removed from V and 2 bases from J, the gap between germline ends came to 9 bases.

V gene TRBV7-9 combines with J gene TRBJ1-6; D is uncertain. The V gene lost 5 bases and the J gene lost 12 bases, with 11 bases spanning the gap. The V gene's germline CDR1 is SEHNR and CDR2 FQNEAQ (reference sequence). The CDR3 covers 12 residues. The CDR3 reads CASSGTSGPLHF. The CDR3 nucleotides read TGTGCCAGCAGCGGCACCTCTGGACCCCTCCACTTT.

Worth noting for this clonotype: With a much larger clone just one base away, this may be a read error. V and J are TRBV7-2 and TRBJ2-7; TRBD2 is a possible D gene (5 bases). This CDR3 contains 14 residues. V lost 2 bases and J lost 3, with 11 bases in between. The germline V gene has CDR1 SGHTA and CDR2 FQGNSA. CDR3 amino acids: CASSLLGNSYEQYV. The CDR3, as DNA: TGTGCCAGCAGCTTACTCGGGAACAGCTACGAGCAGTACGTC.

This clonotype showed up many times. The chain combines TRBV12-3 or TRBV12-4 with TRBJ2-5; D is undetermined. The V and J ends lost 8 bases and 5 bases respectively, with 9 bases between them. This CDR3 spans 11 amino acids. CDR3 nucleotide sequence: TGTGCCAGCCAGCAATCGGAGACCCAGTACTTC. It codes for CASQQSETQYF.

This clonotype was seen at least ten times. CDR3 in amino acids: CSARLDRGDTEAFF. DNA for the CDR3: TGCAGTGCTAGATTGGACAGAGGGGACACTGAAGCTTTCTTT. The rearrangement links TRBV20-1 to TRBJ1-1; tentative D call: TRBD1 (6 bases). Germline CDR1 and CDR2: DFQATT and SNEGSKA (reference sequence). V lost 2 bases and J 3 bases, leaving 13 bases between the germline ends. The CDR3 loop spans 14 amino acids.

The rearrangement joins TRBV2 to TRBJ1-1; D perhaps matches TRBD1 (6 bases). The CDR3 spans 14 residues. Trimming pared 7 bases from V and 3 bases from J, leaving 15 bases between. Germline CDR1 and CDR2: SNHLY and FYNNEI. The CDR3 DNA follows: TGTGCCAGCACCATGACAGGAATGTACACTGAAGCTTTCTTT. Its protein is CASTMTGMYTEAFF.

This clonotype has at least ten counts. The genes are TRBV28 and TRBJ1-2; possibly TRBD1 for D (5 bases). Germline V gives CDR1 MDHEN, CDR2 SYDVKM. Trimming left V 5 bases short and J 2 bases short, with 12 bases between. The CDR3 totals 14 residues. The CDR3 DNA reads TGTGCCAGCAGTGGCGGGGGTGGGAACTATGGCTACACCTTC. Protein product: CASSGGGGNYGYTF.

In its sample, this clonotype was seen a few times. CDR3 DNA sequence: TGTGCCAGCAGTTACTTCCGCAGGGTCGGAGAGACCCAGTACTTC. Translation gives CASSYFRRVGETQYF. The chain is built from TRBV6-5 and TRBJ2-5, with TRBD1 as a possible D gene (5 bases). The V end lost 1 base, the J end lost 4 bases, and 13 bases lay between the germline ends. Germline assignment: CDR1 MNHEY and CDR2 SVGAGI. The CDR3 consists of 15 residues.

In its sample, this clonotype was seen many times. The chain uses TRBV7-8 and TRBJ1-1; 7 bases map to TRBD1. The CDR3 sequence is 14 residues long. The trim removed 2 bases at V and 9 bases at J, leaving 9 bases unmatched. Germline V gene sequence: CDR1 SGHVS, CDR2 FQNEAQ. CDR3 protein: CASSLKGAHPQAFF. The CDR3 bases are TGTGCCAGCAGCTTAAAGGGGGCGCATCCCCAAGCTTTCTTT. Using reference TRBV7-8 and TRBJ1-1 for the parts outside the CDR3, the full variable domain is GAGVSQSPRYKVAKRGQDVALRCDPISGHVSLFWYQQALGQGPEFLTYFQNEAQLDKSGLPSDRFFAERPEGSVSTLKIQRTQQEDSAVYLCASSLKGAHPQAFFGQGTRLTVV.

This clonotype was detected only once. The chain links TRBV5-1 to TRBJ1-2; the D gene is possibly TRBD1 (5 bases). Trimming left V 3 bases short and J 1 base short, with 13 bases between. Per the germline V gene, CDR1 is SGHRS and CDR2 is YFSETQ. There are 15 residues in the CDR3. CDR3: CASSSRTRDNYGYTF. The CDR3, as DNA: TGCGCCAGCAGCTCGAGGACACGAGATAACTATGGCTACACCTTC.

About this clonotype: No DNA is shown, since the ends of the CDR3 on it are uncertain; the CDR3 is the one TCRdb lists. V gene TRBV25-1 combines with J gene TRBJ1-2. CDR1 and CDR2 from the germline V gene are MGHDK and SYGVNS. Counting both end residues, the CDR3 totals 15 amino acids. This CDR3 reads CACSARAGTNYGYTF.

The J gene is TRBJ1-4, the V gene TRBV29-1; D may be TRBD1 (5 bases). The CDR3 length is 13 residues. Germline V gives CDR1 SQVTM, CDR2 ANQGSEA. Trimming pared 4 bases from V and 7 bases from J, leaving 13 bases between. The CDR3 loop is CSVGGAGSEKLFF. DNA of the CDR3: TGCAGCGTTGGCGGGGCTGGGAGTGAAAAACTGTTTTTT.

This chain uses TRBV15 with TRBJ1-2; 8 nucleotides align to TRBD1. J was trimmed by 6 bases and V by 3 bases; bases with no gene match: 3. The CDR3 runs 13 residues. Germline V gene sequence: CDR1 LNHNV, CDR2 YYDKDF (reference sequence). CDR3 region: CATSRTGVDGYTF. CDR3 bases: TGTGCCACCAGCAGGACAGGGGTAGATGGCTACACCTTC.

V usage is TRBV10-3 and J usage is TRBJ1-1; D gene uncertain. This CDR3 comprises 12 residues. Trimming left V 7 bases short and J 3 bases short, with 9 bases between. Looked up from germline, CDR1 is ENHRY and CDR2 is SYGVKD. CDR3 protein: CAINRADTEAFF. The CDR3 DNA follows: TGTGCCATCAACCGCGCGGACACTGAAGCTTTCTTT.

Written as DNA, the CDR3 is TGTGCCAGCAGTTTGGAGCCCCCTGGGGCCAACGTCCTGACTTTC. Translating gives CASSLEPPGANVLTF. The chain recombines TRBV27 with TRBJ2-6, with no clear D. CDR1 and CDR2 (germline): MNHEY, SMNVEV (reference sequence). The CDR3 consists of 15 residues. V shed 3 bases and J shed 2 bases, with 8 bases lying between them.

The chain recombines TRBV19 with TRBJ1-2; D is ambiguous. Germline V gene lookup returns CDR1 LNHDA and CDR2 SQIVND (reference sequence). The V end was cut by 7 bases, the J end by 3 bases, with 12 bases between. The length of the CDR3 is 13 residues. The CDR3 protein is CASTPGWDYGYTF. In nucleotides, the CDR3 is TGTGCCAGTACCCCCGGGTGGGACTATGGCTACACCTTC. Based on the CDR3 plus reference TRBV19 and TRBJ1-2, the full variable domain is DGGITQSPKYLFRKEGQNVTLSCEQNLNHDAMYWYRQDPGQGLRLIYYSQIVNDFQKGDIAEGYSVSREKKESFPLTVTSAQKNPTAFYLCASTPGWDYGYTFGSGTRLTVV.

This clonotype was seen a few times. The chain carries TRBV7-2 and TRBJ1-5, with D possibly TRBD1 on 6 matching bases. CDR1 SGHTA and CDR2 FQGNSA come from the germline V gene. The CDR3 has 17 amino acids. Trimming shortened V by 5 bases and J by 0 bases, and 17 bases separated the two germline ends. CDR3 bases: TGTGCCAGCAGCCAAGTGGGGGGGGGCTATAGCAATCAGCCCCAGCATTTT. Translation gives CASSQVGGGYSNQPQHF.

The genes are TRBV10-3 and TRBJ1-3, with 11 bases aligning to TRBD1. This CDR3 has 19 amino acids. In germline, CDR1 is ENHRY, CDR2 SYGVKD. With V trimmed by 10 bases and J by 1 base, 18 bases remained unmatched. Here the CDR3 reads CASRGTGTGGIISGNTIYF. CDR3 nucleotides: TGTGCCAGCAGAGGGACCGGGACAGGGGGAATAATTTCTGGAAACACCATATATTTT.

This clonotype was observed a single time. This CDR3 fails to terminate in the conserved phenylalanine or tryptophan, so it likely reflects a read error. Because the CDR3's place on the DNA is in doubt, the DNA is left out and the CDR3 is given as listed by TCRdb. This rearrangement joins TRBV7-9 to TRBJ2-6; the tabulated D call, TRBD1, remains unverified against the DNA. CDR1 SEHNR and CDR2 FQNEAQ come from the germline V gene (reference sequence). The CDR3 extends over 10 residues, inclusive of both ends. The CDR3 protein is CASSTDRGVP.

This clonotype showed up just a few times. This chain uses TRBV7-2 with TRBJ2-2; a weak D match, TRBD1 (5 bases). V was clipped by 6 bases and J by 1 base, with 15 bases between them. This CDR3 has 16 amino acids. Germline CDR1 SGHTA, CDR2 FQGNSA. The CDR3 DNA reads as TGTGCCAGCAGTAAGGGGCTCGCGCGGAACACCGGGGAGCTGTTTTTT. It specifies CASSKGLARNTGELFF.

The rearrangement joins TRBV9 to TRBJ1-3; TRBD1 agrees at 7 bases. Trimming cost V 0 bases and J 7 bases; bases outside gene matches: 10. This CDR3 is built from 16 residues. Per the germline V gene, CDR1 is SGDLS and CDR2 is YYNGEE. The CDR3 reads CASSVGDDRVGNTIYF. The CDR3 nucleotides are TGTGCCAGCAGCGTAGGGGACGACAGGGTGGGCAACACCATATATTTT.

The chain's CDR3 is CASSLTSGTGVDEQYF. The DNA of the CDR3 is TGTGCCAGCAGCCTAACCTCCGGGACAGGGGTCGACGAGCAGTACTTC. The V and J genes are TRBV7-2 and TRBJ2-7; 10 bases are a match to TRBD1. Per the germline V gene, CDR1 is SGHTA and CDR2 is FQGNSA. The J segment lost 5 bases and the V segment lost 5 bases, leaving 12 bases of the junction unmatched. CDR3 length equals 16 residues.

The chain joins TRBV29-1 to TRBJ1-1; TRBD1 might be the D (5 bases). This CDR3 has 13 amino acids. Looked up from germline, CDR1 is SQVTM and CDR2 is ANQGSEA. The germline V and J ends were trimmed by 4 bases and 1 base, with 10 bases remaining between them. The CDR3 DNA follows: TGCAGCGTTGGTGGGGCAGAGAACACTGAAGCTTTCTTT. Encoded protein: CSVGGAENTEAFF.

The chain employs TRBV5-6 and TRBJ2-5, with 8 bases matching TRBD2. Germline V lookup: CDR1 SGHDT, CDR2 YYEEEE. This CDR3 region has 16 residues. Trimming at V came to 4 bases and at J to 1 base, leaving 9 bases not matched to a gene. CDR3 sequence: CASSGMRTSSQETQYF. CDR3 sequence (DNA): TGTGCCAGCAGCGGAATGAGGACTAGCAGCCAAGAGACCCAGTACTTC.

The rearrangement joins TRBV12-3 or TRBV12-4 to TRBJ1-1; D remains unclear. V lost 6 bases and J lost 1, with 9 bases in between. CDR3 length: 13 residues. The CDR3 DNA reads TGTGCCAGCAGCCCTGCACCGAACACTGAAGCTTTCTTT. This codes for CASSPAPNTEAFF.

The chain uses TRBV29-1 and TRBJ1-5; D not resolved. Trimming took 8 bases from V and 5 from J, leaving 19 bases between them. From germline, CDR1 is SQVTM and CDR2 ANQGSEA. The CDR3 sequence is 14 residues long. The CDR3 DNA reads TGCAGCTTGGGCTTTGGACCCGGAGATCAGCCCCAGCATTTT. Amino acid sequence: CSLGFGPGDQPQHF.

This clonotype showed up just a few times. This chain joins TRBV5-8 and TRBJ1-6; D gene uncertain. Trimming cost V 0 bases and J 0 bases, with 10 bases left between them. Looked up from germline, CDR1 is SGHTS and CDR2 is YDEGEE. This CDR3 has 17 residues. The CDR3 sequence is CASSLEVKSSYNSPLHF. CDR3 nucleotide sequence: TGTGCCAGCAGCTTGGAAGTCAAGAGCTCCTATAATTCACCCCTCCACTTT.

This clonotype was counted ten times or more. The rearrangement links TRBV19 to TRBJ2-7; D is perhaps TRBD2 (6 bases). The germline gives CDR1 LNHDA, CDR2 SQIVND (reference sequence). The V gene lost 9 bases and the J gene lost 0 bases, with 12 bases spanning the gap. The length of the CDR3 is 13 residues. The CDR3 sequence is CASSFSGSYEQYF. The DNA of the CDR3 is TGTGCCAGCAGTTTTAGCGGCTCCTACGAGCAGTACTTC.

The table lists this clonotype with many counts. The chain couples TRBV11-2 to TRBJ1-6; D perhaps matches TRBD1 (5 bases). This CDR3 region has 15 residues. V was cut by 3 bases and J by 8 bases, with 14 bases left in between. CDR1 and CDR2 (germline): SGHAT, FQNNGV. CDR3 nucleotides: TGTGCCAGCAGCTTGGATGGGGGGAGGGATTCACCCCTCCACTTT. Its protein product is CASSLDGGRDSPLHF.

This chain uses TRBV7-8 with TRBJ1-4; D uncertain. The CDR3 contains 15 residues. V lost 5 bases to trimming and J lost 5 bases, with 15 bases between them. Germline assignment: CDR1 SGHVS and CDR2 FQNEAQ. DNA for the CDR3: TGTGCCAGCAGCCTAGGAGCAGAAAACAATGAAAAACTGTTTTTT. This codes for CASSLGAENNEKLFF.